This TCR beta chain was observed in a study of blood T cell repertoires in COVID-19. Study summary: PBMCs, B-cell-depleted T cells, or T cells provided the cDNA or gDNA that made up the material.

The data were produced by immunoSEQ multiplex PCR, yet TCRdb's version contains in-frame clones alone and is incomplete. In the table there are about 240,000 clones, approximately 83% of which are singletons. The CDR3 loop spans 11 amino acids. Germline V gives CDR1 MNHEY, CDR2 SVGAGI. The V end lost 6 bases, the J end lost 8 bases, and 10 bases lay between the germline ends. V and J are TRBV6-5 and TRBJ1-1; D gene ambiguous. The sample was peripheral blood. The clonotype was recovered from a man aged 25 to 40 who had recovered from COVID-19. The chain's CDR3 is CASRYRSEAFF. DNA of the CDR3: TGTGCCAGCAGGTACCGGAGCGAAGCTTTCTTT.